This entry is about one T cell receptor (beta chain). This entry is derived from a study of blood T cell repertoires in COVID-19. Overall study: PBMCs, B-cell-depleted T cells, or T cells provided the cDNA or gDNA that made up the material.

The CDR3 spans 14 residues. The germline V gene has CDR1 SGHNT and CDR2 YYREEE (reference sequence). The V and J ends lost 1 base and 0 bases respectively, with 8 bases between them. Assay used: immunoSEQ multiplex PCR; TCRdb lists only in-frame clones, some missing. This table has tens of thousands of clones, 80% to 90% appearing once. The rearrangement joins TRBV5-4 to TRBJ2-7, with D tentatively TRBD2 (6 bases). The clonotype comes from a man in his fifties or sixties with active or convalescent COVID-19. The source material was peripheral blood. For the CDR3, the DNA is TGTGCCAGCAGCTTGTACGGGAGCTCCTACGAGCAGTACTTC. Translation: CASSLYGSSYEQYF.